A selection of T cell receptor beta chains follows, all from one sample in a study of shared T cell receptors in the human thymus. Assay used: immunoSEQ multiplex PCR; TCRdb lists only in-frame clones, some missing. The sample lists more than 550,000 clones; roughly 88% were seen once. This same sample was also part of a study on human thymus T cells.

Input material: thymocytes. These receptors all stem from a girl under two years old with a congenital heart defect. CDR3s include the opening cysteine and the closing phenylalanine or tryptophan. Each record gives: D gene, V gene, clone size, J gene, CDR3 DNA, CDR3 protein. D genes are given only for firm matches. Rows give clone size only sometimes, using once, few, many, or a class for an expanded clone.

>-|TRBV7-9|-|TRBJ2-7
TGTGCCAGCAGCTTAGGTTTTACAGCCCCCTACGAGCAGTACTTC
CASSLGFTAPYEQYF
>-|TRBV4-1|-|TRBJ1-5
TGCGCCAGCAGCCACAGGACAGGCAATCAGCCCCAGCATTTT
CASSHRTGNQPQHF
>TRBD1|TRBV11-2|-|TRBJ1-6
TGTGCCAGCAGCACGGGGACAGGAGATAATTCACCCCTCCACTTT
CASSTGTGDNSPLHF
>-|TRBV28|-|TRBJ2-7
TGTGCCAGCAGTTTATGGAGGCAGACTCCAAGCTACTCCTACGAGCAGTACTTC
CASSLWRQTPSYSYEQYF
>TRBD1|TRBV28|-|TRBJ2-7
TGTGCCAGCACCGAACAGGGGGGCCTGTCCTACGAGCAGTACTTC
CASTEQGGLSYEQYF
>-|TRBV10-2|-|TRBJ2-5
TGCGCCAGCACCGAACGACACCCTAAAGAGACCCAGTACTTC
CASTERHPKETQYF
>-|TRBV6-1|-|TRBJ1-5
TGTGCCAGCAGTGAGATCATCGGGGGGATCCAGCCCCAGCATTTT
CASSEIIGGIQPQHF
>-|TRBV4-1|-|TRBJ2-7
TGCGCCAGCAGCCCAGGTAGACAGTCCCCGTCGTGCGAGCAGTACTTC
CASSPGRQSPSCEQYF
>-|TRBV6-5|few|TRBJ1-5
TGTGCCAGCAGCCCCGCGGGGGGTGGAAATCAGCCCCAGCATTTT
CASSPAGGGNQPQHF
>-|TRBV12-5|few|TRBJ1-1
TGTGCTAGTGGTTACCACGATCCTCGATATCGTAAGGGGGCTTTCTTT
CASGYHDPRYRKGAFF
>-|TRBV7-9|-|TRBJ1-1
TGTGCCAGCAGCCCCCCAGACAGACCAAACACTGAAGCTTTCTTT
CASSPPDRPNTEAFF
>TRBD1|TRBV30|-|TRBJ1-2
TGTGCCTGGAGTGGGGGACAGGGTGATGGCTACACCTTC
CAWSGGQGDGYTF
>-|TRBV15|-|TRBJ2-7
TGTGCCACCAGCAGAGACCGGGCGGGGAACGAGCAGTACTTC
CATSRDRAGNEQYF
>-|TRBV6-5|-|TRBJ1-1
TGTGCCAGCAGTCCCAAACTTACAGGGAACACTGAAGCTTTCTTT
CASSPKLTGNTEAFF
>TRBD1|TRBV14|-|TRBJ1-2
TGTGCCAGCAGCCCCCGGGACAGGTCATATGGCTACACCTTC
CASSPRDRSYGYTF
>TRBD1|TRBV7-2|-|TRBJ1-1
TGTGCCAGCAGCTTCACCTGGGACAGACAGAGAAGGCAGAACACTGAAGCTTTCTTT
CASSFTWDRQRRQNTEAFF
>-|TRBV5-6|-|TRBJ2-1
TGTGCCAGCAGCTTCTCCGGACAAGCCTACAATGAGCAGTTCTTC
CASSFSGQAYNEQFF
>TRBD1|TRBV4-1|-|TRBJ1-1
TGCGCCAGCAGCCATACAGGGGACCTATTCGACACTGAAGCTTTCTTT
CASSHTGDLFDTEAFF
>-|TRBV4-3|-|TRBJ1-4
TGCGCCAGCAGCCAAGATACGTTATTGGCAGGGGATGCAACTAATGAAAAACTGTTTTTT
CASSQDTLLAGDATNEKLFF
>TRBD1|TRBV28|-|TRBJ2-2
TGTGCCAGCAGTTCCCGGGACAGTTCCGGGGAGCTGTTTTTT
CASSSRDSSGELFF
>-|TRBV6-5|-|TRBJ1-1
TGTGCCAGCAGTTACTCGATGGAGGGCCAGAACACTGAAGCTTTCTTT
CASSYSMEGQNTEAFF
>-|TRBV7-9|-|TRBJ2-2
TGTGCCAGCAGCATCTGGCCGATTACCGGGGAGCTGTTTTTT
CASSIWPITGELFF
>TRBD1|TRBV5-1|-|TRBJ2-7
TGCGCCAGCAGCTTACGGGACAGGGCGATCCACGAGCAGTACTTC
CASSLRDRAIHEQYF
>-|TRBV5-4|-|TRBJ2-7
TGTGCCAGCAGCCCCACAGGGTTGCCCTACGAGCAGTACTTC
CASSPTGLPYEQYF
>TRBD1|TRBV4-1|-|TRBJ1-5
TGCGCCAGCAGCCAATCGCACCCGGGACAGGAGAATCAGCCCCAGCATTTT
CASSQSHPGQENQPQHF
>-|TRBV14|once|TRBJ1-3
TGTGCCAGCAGCACGGGGGACCGACTCTCTGGAAACACCATATATTTT
CASSTGDRLSGNTIYF
>TRBD1|TRBV2|-|TRBJ1-4
TGTGCCACGAGACAGGGGGCCCATAATGAAAAACTGTTTTTT
CATRQGAHNEKLFF
>-|TRBV2|-|TRBJ1-1
TGTGCCAGCAGTGACCACCCCCGGGGATACGCTGAAGCTTTCTTT
CASSDHPRGYAEAFF
>TRBD1|TRBV11-2|-|TRBJ2-5
TGTGCCAGCAGCTTAGATCGGCAGGGGGTAAAAGAGACCCAGTACTTC
CASSLDRQGVKETQYF
>-|TRBV28|-|TRBJ2-1
TGTGCCAGCAGCCGAACTAGTTTCCACAATGAGCAGTTCTTC
CASSRTSFHNEQFF
>TRBD1|TRBV6-1|-|TRBJ1-3
TGTGCCAGCAGTGAAGAGGGGGACAGGGTTGCCTCTAACTGCTCTGGAAACACCATATATTTT
CASSEEGDRVASNCSGNTIYF
>-|TRBV27|once|TRBJ2-7
TGTGCCAGCAGCCTAAAACCCTCCTCCTACGAGCAGTACTTC
CASSLKPSSYEQYF
>-|TRBV2|-|TRBJ2-5
TGTGCCAGCAGTGAAGTTGGCAGTCAAGAGACCCAGTACTTC
CASSEVGSQETQYF
>TRBD1|TRBV28|-|TRBJ1-4
TGTGCCAGCAGTCCTCGCAAGGACAGGGGGAGTGAAAAACTGTTTTTT
CASSPRKDRGSEKLFF
>TRBD1|TRBV5-1|-|TRBJ1-2
TGCGCCAGCAGCTTGGCCCCGTTAGGACAGGGAACCTATGGCTACACCTTC
CASSLAPLGQGTYGYTF
>-|TRBV5-4|few|TRBJ1-1
TGTGCCAGCAGCTTGGGACGGAAACTAGGTACGGGGACTGAAGCTTTCTTT
CASSLGRKLGTGTEAFF
>-|TRBV19|-|TRBJ2-2
TGTGCCAGTAGTATTTCCGCCCTGGGCCGGGGGAGAGCCGGGGAGCTGTTTTTT
CASSISALGRGRAGELFF
>TRBD2|TRBV15|-|TRBJ2-7
TGTGCCACCAGCAGAGGTATAGCGGGGGGGATCAGCTCCTACGAGCAGTACTTC
CATSRGIAGGISSYEQYF
>-|TRBV27|-|TRBJ2-1
TGTGCCAGCAGCCACCCTAACGGACTCGCTTTTTACAATGAGCAGTTCTTC
CASSHPNGLAFYNEQFF
>TRBD1|TRBV2|-|TRBJ1-2
TGTGCCAGCCTAAACTCTAGGGGGGACAGGTCCTTTGGGGACTATGGCTACACCTTC
CASLNSRGDRSFGDYGYTF
>-|TRBV6-1|-|TRBJ1-2
TGTGCCAGCAGTGAAGTAACGGGCAGGGGCCACCTTAACTATGGCTACACCTTC
CASSEVTGRGHLNYGYTF
>TRBD1|TRBV7-9|-|TRBJ2-7
TGTGCCAGCAGCTTAGATAGGGACAGCCGCTACGAGCAGTACTTC
CASSLDRDSRYEQYF
>-|TRBV12-2|-|TRBJ2-7
TGTGCAAGTCGCTTCCGACTCTACGAGCAGTACTTC
CASRFRLYEQYF
>-|TRBV27|-|TRBJ2-1
TGTGCCAGCAGTTCCAGGACTACCAACAATGAGCAGTTCTTC
CASSSRTTNNEQFF
>TRBD1|TRBV5-8|once|TRBJ1-6
TGTGCCAGCAGCCTTAACCGAGGGACAGGGTATAATTCACCCCTCCACTTT
CASSLNRGTGYNSPLHF
>TRBD1|TRBV7-7|once|TRBJ2-1
TGTGCTAGCAGCCCTAAGACAGGGGGCAATGAGCAGTTCTTC
CASSPKTGGNEQFF
>-|TRBV30|-|TRBJ1-1
TGTGCCTGGAGTGCCCTGGGGGGGGGCAACACTGAAGCTTTCTTT
CAWSALGGGNTEAFF
>TRBD1|TRBV14|-|TRBJ1-6
TGTGCCAGCAGCCAAGTACGGACAGGCGGGGAGTGGGATTATAATTCACCCCTCCACTTT
CASSQVRTGGEWDYNSPLHF
>TRBD1|TRBV27|few|TRBJ1-1
TGTGCCAGCAGTTTAGAGGGGGCTACTTACATGAACACTGAAGCTTTCTTT
CASSLEGATYMNTEAFF
>-|TRBV7-9|-|TRBJ2-7
TGTGCCAGCAGCCCTACGTCGGGTTACGGCGAGCAGTACTTC
CASSPTSGYGEQYF
>TRBD1|TRBV7-2|-|TRBJ1-1
TGTGCCGGAGAGACAGGGGCGACGAACACTGAAGCTTTCTTT
CAGETGATNTEAFF
>-|TRBV9|-|TRBJ1-1
TGTGCCAGCAGCGCTTCAGGGAAATTGAACACTGAAGCTTTCTTT
CASSASGKLNTEAFF
>TRBD1|TRBV4-2|-|TRBJ1-1
TGTGCCAGCAGCCAGGAAAGCTCCCACAGGGGAAGAGGAACTGAAGCTTTCTTT
CASSQESSHRGRGTEAFF
>-|TRBV13|-|TRBJ1-1
TGTGCCAGCAGCCCCGTTAACACCCTGAACACTGAAGCTTTCTTT
CASSPVNTLNTEAFF